This TCR beta chain originates from a study of T cells in Graves' hyperthyroidism and ophthalmopathy. Regarding the study as a whole: Stable hyperthyroidism was told apart from ophthalmopathy by a model built on 13 V-J features. Blood also carried most thyroid clonotypes expanded above 0.001. Progression to ophthalmopathy was predicted a median of 6.5 months early.

Amplification yielded TCR beta CDR3 regions, with RNA transcripts as the source. The primer set for the first-round RT-PCR of the TCR CDR3 was HTBI. Each CDR3 protein gets one entry after TCRdb re-called the multiplex PCR reads with MiXCR. The sample lists 300,000 to 350,000 distinct CDR3 sequences, about a sixth occurring once. Isolation of PBMCs was performed on 8.5 to 10 ml fresh peripheral blood. The table lists this clonotype with many counts. Its antigen is unknown. The CDR3 has 16 amino acids. Germline V lookup: CDR1 MDHEN, CDR2 SYDVKM. V trimming: 5 bases; J trimming: 3 bases; junction bases outside the gene matches: 7.

The receptor was isolated from a woman between 40 and 55 years old with Graves' ophthalmopathy. The V gene is TRBV28, the J gene TRBJ1-5; 10 bases are a match to TRBD1. The sample comprised blood. The CDR3 sequence is CASSPRDRGNNQPQHF. Written as DNA, the CDR3 is TGTGCCAGCAGTCCCCGGGACAGGGGTAACAATCAGCCCCAGCATTTT.